Here is one TCR beta chain with its context. Its antigen is still unknown. Germline CDR1 is SEHNR and CDR2 is FQNEAQ (reference sequence). The trim removed 4 bases at V and 2 bases at J, leaving 7 bases unmatched. CDR3 length equals 16 residues. General study findings and limits: In terms of TCR gene usage, tumor memory CD4+ T cells clustered together with blood and lymph node memory CD4+ cells, as well as with lymph node naive CD4+ cells.

TCRdb independently ran MiXCR on the 5' RACE reads; one entry per CDR3 protein. The sample has some 54,000 distinct CDR3 sequences, under 20% seen once; the top ten hold about 2.2%. CD25-based Treg depletion was applied to purified naive CD4+ T cells. The receptor was derived from a female donor with breast cancer. The V and J genes are TRBV7-9 and TRBJ1-4; 7 bases match TRBD1. Material for sequencing was naive CD4+ T cells sorted from blood. Subset described: naive CD4+ T cells, CD4+CD45RA+CD25-. CDR3 sequence: CASSSPRGATNEKLFF. In DNA form, the CDR3 reads TGTGCCAGCAGCTCACCCAGGGGGGCGACTAATGAAAAACTGTTTTTT.